The sequence of this TCR beta chain was determined in a study of T-cell memory formation after mild COVID-19 (TCRdb year 2021). Study-wide context: TCR sequence clusters from the two donors were largely donor specific. T-cell clones expanding and contracting after mild COVID-19 in a couple of donors were tracked by longitudinal TCRalpha and TCRbeta repertoire sequencing. Two young, previously healthy adult volunteers, one female and one male, were included in the cohort.

This clonotype turned up a few times. Which antigen it targets is not known. Base qualities were left out, and no much larger clone turns up one base away. The germline V gene gives CDR1 as SGHRS and CDR2 as YFSETQ. The germline V end is reduced by 4 bases and the J end by 0 bases; junction bases left unmatched: 6. The cysteine opens and the phenylalanine closes a CDR3 of 15 amino acids. Just CDR3 DNA is preserved here, 45 bases in frame from base 1. Ficoll-Paque density gradient centrifugation was the method used to isolate PBMCs. Study-wide conclusions, independent of this receptor: From day 15 to 85, contracting clones showed balanced CD4/CD8 phenotypes, whereas a second wave of clones that expanded from day 15 to 37 leaned towards CD4+. Whether the second-wave clones peaking on day 37 were SARS-CoV-2 specific was not confirmed. The study included only two mild cases, and larger cohorts that include severe cases with pre-infection samples were judged to be necessary. Contracting CD4+ clones appeared mostly in the CM and EM memory subsets, whereas CD8+ clones were enriched in EMRA. Some responding clones were detected in pre-infection memory, which suggested that pre-existing cross-reactive memory T cells had joined the SARS-CoV-2 response.

TCRdb records Illumina NovaSeq 6000 as the sequencer. cDNA libraries for TCRalpha and TCRbeta were prepared by 5'RACE using constant-segment primers, with sample barcodes and unique molecular identifiers added. Trizol reagent was used to extract RNA from every sample. Libraries were amplified in two PCR steps, with a second sample barcode and Illumina TruSeq adapters added in the second step. The libraries were sequenced on an Illumina NovaSeq using 2 x 150 bp paired-end reads. Regarding the original processing steps: Demultiplexing of reads and collapsing into UMI-guided consensus sequences were performed with migec v1.2.7. Using mixcr v2.1.11, the UMI consensuses were aligned to TRA and TRB V and J templates and assembled into clonotypes. Clonotypes were classified as expanded or contracted when called significant by both edgeR and NoisET, with noise models trained on biological replicates. For edgeR calls, a false discovery rate-adjusted p below 0.01 and a log2 fold-change threshold of 1 were applied. PCA with hierarchical clustering of max-normalized trajectories of the 1000 most abundant clonotypes was used as exploratory dynamics analysis. Separately sequenced CD4+ and CD8+ repertoires were used to assign the CD4 or CD8 phenotype of responding clones. TCRdb applied fastp at Q25 and MiXCR to the public reads, then kept only in-frame beta chains. Rows with one shared CDR3 protein collapse into an entry with the most common genes and DNA. TCRdb assigned the V and J calls; the authors' analysis was not used. The sample table holds approximately 210,000 distinct CDR3 sequences, of which around 30% were seen once. Of the sample, about an eighth falls within the top ten clones.

The sequence was collected from an adult woman who had mild COVID-19 (a few samples of this study predate the infection). The sample titles of this study are shuffled in the database, so cell type and time point are left out; the donor was told from shared clones. Here the chain combines TRBV5-1 and TRBJ2-7; 8 junctional bases match TRBD1. The source material was PBMCs or a T cell subset sorted from them (not recorded which). The nucleotide sequence reads as follows: TGCGCCAGCAGCATTGGGACAGGTTACTCCTACGAGCAGTACTTC. Its translation is CASSIGTGYSYEQYF. The CDR3 plus the reference TRBV5-1 and TRBJ2-7 genes for the other parts give the full variable domain: KAGVTQTPRYLIKTRGQQVTLSCSPISGHRSVSWYQQTPGQGLQFLFEYFSETQRNKGNFPGRFSGRQFSNSRSEMNVSTLELGDSALYLCASSIGTGYSYEQYFGPGTRLTVT.